One T cell receptor (beta chain) is described in this entry. Trimming left V 2 bases short and J 8 bases short, with 15 bases between. The CDR3 covers 14 residues. CDR1 is MNHEY, CDR2 SVGAGI, per germline. The sample is drawn from a study of blood T cell repertoires in COVID-19. Clones were read by immunoSEQ multiplex PCR, and TCRdb kept only the in-frame ones, dropping some. The sample lists roughly 250,000 clones, over 75% occurring once. Sequencing was done on a sample of peripheral blood. V and J are TRBV6-5 and TRBJ1-2; D not certain. This TCR was sampled from a woman aged 40 to 55 who had recovered from COVID-19. Here the CDR3 reads CASSYGEGSNGYTF. The CDR3 coding sequence is TGTGCCAGCAGTTACGGAGAGGGAAGTAACGGCTACACCTTC.